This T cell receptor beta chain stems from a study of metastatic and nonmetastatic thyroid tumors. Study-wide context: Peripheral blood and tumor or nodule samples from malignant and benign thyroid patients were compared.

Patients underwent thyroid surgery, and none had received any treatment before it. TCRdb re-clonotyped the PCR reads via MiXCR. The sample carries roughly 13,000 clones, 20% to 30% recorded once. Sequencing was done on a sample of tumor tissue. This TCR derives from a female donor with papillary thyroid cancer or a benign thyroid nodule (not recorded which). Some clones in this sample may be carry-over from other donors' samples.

CDR3: CASSRGENTEAFF. The DNA for the CDR3 is TGTGCCAGCTCACGGGGGGAGAACACTGAAGCTTTCTTT. This chain uses TRBV18 with TRBJ1-1; tentative D call: TRBD1 (5 bases). The germline CDR1 and CDR2 sequences are KGHSH and LQKENI. The CDR3 is made up of 13 amino acids. The V end lost 4 bases, the J end lost 1 base, and 7 bases lay between the germline ends. Combining the CDR3 with reference TRBV18 and TRBJ1-1 gives the whole variable domain NAGVMQNPRHLVRRRGQEARLRCSPMKGHSHVYWYRQLPEEGLKFMVYLQKENIIDESGMPKERFSAEFPKEGPSILRIQQVVRGDSAAYFCASSRGENTEAFFGQGTRLTVV.